The 24 T cell receptor beta chains reported below all come from one sample, sequenced in a study of T cell responses to AZD1222 COVID-19 vaccine (dated by TCRdb to the early 2020s). Libraries were made using the immunoSEQ multiplex PCR assay. TCRdb limited this immuneACCESS table to in-frame rearrangements with V and J called. A share of clones is missing; checked studies link under half to unresolved V genes, and the rest is unexplained. The sample yields 95,000 to 100,000 clones; 65% to 85% were counted once. The ten largest clones capture 13% to 15% of the sample. Explained via the paper, the time point label denotes: about 28 days (+/-7) after the second vaccine dose. The input for sequencing was peripheral blood, taken 28 days after the second AZD1222 dose. The origin of the receptors is an adult who received the AZD1222 COVID-19 vaccine.

The chain is built from TRBV7-6 and TRBJ1-1; D not certain. The CDR3 has 14 amino acids. Trimming took 5 bases from V and 6 from J, leaving 16 bases between them. Germline CDR1 is SGHVS and CDR2 is FNYEAQ. DNA for the CDR3: TGTGCCAGCAGCCCCCAAGAGGTTAACTCTGAAGCTTTCTTT. As protein: CASSPQEVNSEAFF.

J is TRBJ1-5 and V is TRBV7-2; the D is unclear. The CDR3 runs 14 residues. V was pared by 1 base and J by 7 bases, with 11 bases between. Germline loops: CDR1 SGHTA, CDR2 FQGNSA. CDR3 in DNA: TGTGCCAGCAGCTTAGTGGAGGGAAGGCAGCCCCAGCATTTT. The encoded protein is CASSLVEGRQPQHF.

The genes are TRBV11-3 and TRBJ2-7, with D perhaps being TRBD1 or TRBD2 (6 bases each). The CDR3 consists of 11 residues. Trimming removed 4 bases from V and 8 bases from J, with 9 bases in between. CDR1 and CDR2 (germline): SGHNT, YENEEA. The CDR3 sequence: CASSWRDKQYF. Here the CDR3 DNA reads TGTGCCAGCAGCTGGCGGGACAAGCAGTACTTC.

The V and J genes are TRBV5-1 and TRBJ2-1; 7 nucleotides align to TRBD2. The germline V gene encodes CDR1 SGHRS and CDR2 YFSETQ. J lost 4 bases, V lost 2 bases, and 6 bases had no gene match. CDR3 length: 15 residues. The CDR3 DNA reads as TGCGCCAGCAGCTTAGAACCGGGACTATACAATGAGCAGTTCTTC. This gives the protein CASSLEPGLYNEQFF. The variable domain in full, with the rest retrieved from reference TRBV5-1 and TRBJ2-1, is KAGVTQTPRYLIKTRGQQVTLSCSPISGHRSVSWYQQTPGQGLQFLFEYFSETQRNKGNFPGRFSGRQFSNSRSEMNVSTLELGDSALYLCASSLEPGLYNEQFFGPGTRLTVL.

The rearrangement joins TRBV9 to TRBJ1-3, with D perhaps TRBD1 (6 bases). Between the trimmed V and J ends, which lost 3 bases and 0 bases, there was a span of 16 bases. The CDR3 has 17 residues. The germline V gene has CDR1 SGDLS and CDR2 YYNGEE. CDR3 amino acids: CASSADRKLDSGNTIYF. DNA of the CDR3: TGTGCCAGCAGCGCGGACAGAAAACTAGACTCTGGAAACACCATATATTTT.

This rearrangement joins TRBV11-3 to TRBJ2-5; a weak D match, TRBD2 (6 bases). Per germline, CDR1 SGHNT and CDR2 YENEEA. V was clipped by 5 bases and J by 5 bases, with 18 bases between them. The CDR3 covers 15 residues. The CDR3 loop is CASSLGREREETQYF. CDR3 DNA: TGTGCCAGCAGCCTAGGACGGGAGAGGGAGGAGACCCAGTACTTC.

This chain connects TRBV7-2 to TRBJ1-1; D possibly corresponds to TRBD1 (5 bases). This CDR3 is 16 amino acids long. Deletions cut 2 bases from V and 1 base from J, with 14 bases between. Germline CDR1 SGHTA, CDR2 FQGNSA. The CDR3: CASSLREQVGNTEAFF. The CDR3 DNA follows: TGTGCCAGCAGCTTACGGGAACAGGTTGGGAACACTGAAGCTTTCTTT.

The chain employs TRBV3-1 (or the pseudogene TRBV3-2) and TRBJ2-7; TRBD1 might be the D (5 bases). Trimming removed 4 bases at V and 0 bases at J, with 13 bases between. The CDR3 consists of 15 residues. CDR1 is LGHDT, CDR2 YNNKEL, per germline (reference sequence). Written as DNA, the CDR3 is TGTGCCAGCAGCCCGCTTTCAGGGATCTCCTACGAGCAGTACTTC. Translation gives CASSPLSGISYEQYF.

This chain connects TRBV4-3 to TRBJ2-7; D possibly matches TRBD1 or TRBD2 (5 bases each). The CDR3 spans 17 residues. Germline assignment: CDR1 LGHNA and CDR2 YSLEER. Trimming took 0 bases from V and 4 from J, leaving 19 bases between them. The CDR3 DNA follows: TGCGCCAGCAGCCAAGATCTCAGGGAGCAGGAGCCGTACGAGCAGTACTTC. It encodes CASSQDLREQEPYEQYF.

This chain joins TRBV10-3 and TRBJ1-1; 10 nucleotides line up with TRBD1. V lost 8 bases to trimming and J lost 1 base; unmatched junction nucleotides: 10. The CDR3 extends over 16 amino acids. Per the germline V gene, CDR1 is ENHRY and CDR2 is SYGVKD. The CDR3 sequence is CAIVFGTGAWNTEAFF. As DNA, the CDR3 is TGTGCCATCGTCTTCGGGACAGGGGCTTGGAACACTGAAGCTTTCTTT.

The V call is TRBV7-2, the J call TRBJ1-5; D unclear. CDR1 and CDR2 from the germline V gene are SGHTA and FQGNSA. Trimming removed 1 base at V and 6 bases at J, with 7 bases between. This CDR3 contains 13 residues. The CDR3 nucleotides read TGTGCCAGCAGCTTAGAGAGGGCTCAGCCCCAGCATTTT. It specifies CASSLERAQPQHF.

In its sample, this clone was seen once. The genes are TRBV6-5 and TRBJ1-2, with 8 bases lining up with TRBD1. The CDR3 is 13 residues long. V dropped 5 bases and J dropped 3; count of bases not matched to a gene: 2. Germline V gene lookup returns CDR1 MNHEY and CDR2 SVGAGI. CDR3 amino acids: CASSKQGDYGYTF. In DNA, the CDR3 is TGTGCCAGCAGTAAACAGGGGGACTATGGCTACACCTTC.

The chain combines TRBV2 with TRBJ2-5; D call uncertain. V lost 3 bases to trimming and J lost 1 base, with 15 bases between them. Germline values: CDR1 SNHLY, CDR2 FYNNEI. This CDR3 spans 16 amino acids. This chain's CDR3 is CASSEPSRTGQETQYF. CDR3 nucleotides: TGTGCCAGCAGTGAGCCCTCTAGGACGGGCCAAGAGACCCAGTACTTC. The entire variable domain, with the rest obtained from reference TRBV2 and TRBJ2-5, is as follows: EPEVTQTPSHQVTQMGQEVILRCVPISNHLYFYWYRQILGQKVEFLVSFYNNEISEKSEIFDDQFSVERPDGSNFTLKIRSTKLEDSAMYFCASSEPSRTGQETQYFGPGTRLLVL.

This clone was recorded once. The chain has TRBV6-2 or TRBV6-3 and TRBJ2-5, with D possibly being TRBD2 (6 bases). V lost 5 bases, J lost 1 base, and 17 bases lay in between. The CDR3 runs 16 residues. Germline loops: CDR1 MNHEY, CDR2 SVGEGT. As DNA, the CDR3 is TGTGCCAGCAGTGGTCTAGCGTCAGTCTTCCAAGAGACCCAGTACTTC. Translation gives CASSGLASVFQETQYF.

The chain joins TRBV5-1 to TRBJ2-7; D tentatively fits TRBD1 or TRBD2 (5 bases each). Deletions cut 3 bases from V and 0 bases from J, with 16 bases between. This CDR3 has 16 amino acids. Germline V CDR1 and CDR2: SGHRS, YFSETQ. The CDR3 region has the DNA TGCGCCAGCAGCTCGGCCCGAGGGACCTTCTCCTACGAGCAGTACTTC. This translates into CASSSARGTFSYEQYF.

The chain couples TRBV6-6 to TRBJ1-5, with a tentative D call TRBD1 (5 bases). This CDR3 has 15 amino acids. Per germline, CDR1 MNHNY and CDR2 SVGAGI (reference sequence). Trimming cost V 6 bases and J 1 base, with 13 bases left between them. CDR3 sequence (DNA): TGTGCCAGCAGAGACCAGGGTACAAGCAATCAGCCCCAGCATTTT. This translates into CASRDQGTSNQPQHF.

This rearrangement joins TRBV24-1 to TRBJ1-6; the match to TRBD1 covers 9 bases. The CDR3 covers 19 residues. Germline V lookup: CDR1 KGHDR, CDR2 SFDVKD. V shed 2 bases and J 9 bases; nucleotides not matched to a gene: 16. The CDR3 DNA sequence: TGTGCCACCAGTGATTCCGTTTTGATTTGTGGACAGGGGTGTTCACCCCTCCACTTT. This gives the protein CATSDSVLICGQGCSPLHF.

The chain carries TRBV2 and TRBJ1-6; possibly TRBD1 for D (6 bases). The CDR3 is 17 amino acids. The V gene lost 5 bases and the J gene lost 14 bases, with 28 bases spanning the gap. Germline values: CDR1 SNHLY, CDR2 FYNNEI. The CDR3 region is CASSPPILRTADVSLHF. CDR3 coding DNA: TGTGCCAGCAGTCCGCCAATACTCCGGACAGCCGATGTGTCCCTCCACTTT. Full variable domain (missing parts from reference TRBV2 and TRBJ1-6): EPEVTQTPSHQVTQMGQEVILRCVPISNHLYFYWYRQILGQKVEFLVSFYNNEISEKSEIFDDQFSVERPDGSNFTLKIRSTKLEDSAMYFCASSPPILRTADVSLHFGNGTRLTVT.

CDR3 bases: TGTGCCAGCAGCTTAGCAGGTCCTAGCGGTAATGAGCAGTTCTTC. This gives the protein CASSLAGPSGNEQFF. The chain carries TRBV11-3 and TRBJ2-1, with 7 bases identical to TRBD2. The CDR3 runs to 15 residues. Per germline, CDR1 SGHNT and CDR2 YENEEA. V lost 1 base and J lost 7; bases outside the gene matches: 7.

The chain joins TRBV19 to TRBJ1-1; D not resolved. CDR1 and CDR2 from the germline V gene are LNHDA and SQIVND (reference sequence). The CDR3 sequence is 13 residues long. The V gene lost 11 bases and the J gene lost 5 bases, with 18 bases spanning the gap. The CDR3 loop is CAVFSPAGTEAFF. The DNA of the CDR3 is TGTGCCGTTTTTAGCCCTGCGGGGACTGAAGCTTTCTTT.

DNA for the CDR3: TGTGCCAGCAGAGCAGGGACCTATGGCTACACCTTC. Translated: CASRAGTYGYTF. V is TRBV5-4 and J is TRBJ1-2; TRBD1 is a possible D gene (5 bases). This CDR3 contains 12 residues. Germline V gives CDR1 SGHNT, CDR2 YYREEE (reference sequence). V lost 5 bases, J lost 4 bases, and 9 bases lay in between.

This sequence joins TRBV11-2 and TRBJ2-5; 9 bases fit TRBD2. This CDR3 has 15 residues. Germline CDR1 reads SGHAT; CDR2 reads FQNNGV. V was clipped by 1 base and J by 1 base; unmatched bases: 1. The CDR3 reads CASSLGAGGQETQYF. CDR3 nucleotide sequence: TGTGCCAGCAGCTTAGGAGCGGGGGGCCAAGAGACCCAGTACTTC.

The V and J genes are TRBV6-5 and TRBJ1-2; D remains ambiguous. V dropped 4 bases and J dropped 4 bases, with 7 bases sitting between them. This CDR3 spans 12 amino acids. Germline CDR1 and CDR2: MNHEY and SVGAGI. CDR3 region: CASSSSGYGYTF. CDR3 bases: TGTGCCAGCAGTTCCTCAGGCTATGGCTACACCTTC.

The genes are TRBV28 and TRBJ1-2; D is perhaps TRBD1 (6 bases). The CDR3 length is 16 residues. The V gene's germline CDR1 is MDHEN and CDR2 SYDVKM. The V end lost 7 bases, the J end lost 2 bases, and 20 bases lay between the germline ends. DNA of the CDR3: TGTGCCAGCACCTCCCGGGGGGCGCGGGGGAACTATGGCTACACCTTC. Protein sequence: CASTSRGARGNYGYTF.